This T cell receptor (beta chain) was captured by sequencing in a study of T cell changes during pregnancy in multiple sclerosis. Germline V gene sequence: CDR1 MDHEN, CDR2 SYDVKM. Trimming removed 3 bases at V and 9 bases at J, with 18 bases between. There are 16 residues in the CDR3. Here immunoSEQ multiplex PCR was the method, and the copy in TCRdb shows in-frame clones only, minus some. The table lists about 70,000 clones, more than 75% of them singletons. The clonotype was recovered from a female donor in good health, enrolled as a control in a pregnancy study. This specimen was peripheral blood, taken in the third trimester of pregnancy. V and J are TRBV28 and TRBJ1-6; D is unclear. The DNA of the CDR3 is TGTGCCAGCAGTTTGGTATCCCTTACCGGGAGTTCACCCCTCCACTTT. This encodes CASSLVSLTGSSPLHF.